This T cell receptor (beta chain) was retrieved from a study of control samples from healthy donors and cancer patients. This clone has only one observation. Trimming took 0 bases from V and 3 from J, leaving 18 bases between them. CDR1 is MGHRA, CDR2 YSYEKL, per germline. The CDR3 consists of 17 residues. Here immunoSEQ multiplex PCR was the method, and the copy in TCRdb shows in-frame clones only, minus some. This table holds roughly 130,000 clones, around 93% found once. What was sequenced was blood. The chain employs TRBV4-1 and TRBJ2-7; perhaps TRBD2 as D (7 bases). The source is a man aged 18 to 30 in good health. The CDR3 DNA sequence: TGCGCCAGCAGCCAAGAGGGGGGCCTAGCGGAGGGCTACGAGCAGTACTTC. This sequence encodes CASSQEGGLAEGYEQYF.